This T cell receptor beta chain is drawn from a study of T cell changes during pregnancy in multiple sclerosis. Sequenced by immunoSEQ multiplex PCR; TCRdb stores in-frame clones only, minus some. Altogether some 89,000 clones are present, about 94% being singletons, with the ten largest covering 2.5%. This CDR3 spans 14 amino acids. V was clipped by 2 bases and J by 0 bases, with 5 bases between them. Germline V lookup: CDR1 MGHRA, CDR2 YSYEKL. The sequence was obtained from a female donor with multiple sclerosis, enrolled in a pregnancy study. The sequencing here drew on peripheral blood, taken in the third trimester of pregnancy. The chain carries TRBV4-1 and TRBJ1-5, with D unresolved. CDR3 amino acids: CASSQINSNQPQHF. The CDR3 coding sequence is TGCGCCAGCAGCCAAATAAATAGCAATCAGCCCCAGCATTTT.